Below, 20 T cell receptor beta chains from the same sample are listed, as sequenced in a study of blood T cell repertoires in COVID-19. Data came from immunoSEQ multiplex PCR; TCRdb stores just in-frame clones and leaves some out. The sample carries over 100,000 clones, around 80% recorded once. What was sequenced was peripheral blood. All receptors come from a woman aged 80 or over with acute or convalescent COVID-19.

The CDR3 DNA sequence: TGTGCCAGTAGTCCTACGACTAGCGGGTTGGGTACAGATACGCAGTATTTT. The encoded protein is CASSPTTSGLGTDTQYF. The gene calls are TRBV19 and TRBJ2-3, with 10 bases lining up with TRBD2. Germline V gene sequence: CDR1 LNHDA, CDR2 SQIVND (reference sequence). Losses at the gene ends were 5 bases for V and 3 bases for J; bases not matched to a gene: 11. The CDR3 spans 17 residues.

This chain links TRBV7-2 with TRBJ1-5; D is unclear. This CDR3 has 14 residues. The V gene lost 1 base and the J gene lost 6 bases, with 10 bases spanning the gap. CDR1 is SGHTA, CDR2 FQGNSA, per germline. The CDR3 sequence is CASSLDRRFQPQHF. The CDR3 nucleotides read TGTGCCAGCAGCTTAGATCGGAGGTTTCAGCCCCAGCATTTT. Full variable domain (outside the CDR3, taken from reference TRBV7-2 and TRBJ1-5): GAGVSQSPSNKVTEKGKDVELRCDPISGHTALYWYRQSLGQGLEFLIYFQGNSAPDKSGLPSDRFSAERTGGSVSTLTIQRTQQEDSAVYLCASSLDRRFQPQHFGDGTRLSIL.

The rearrangement links TRBV15 to TRBJ2-7; 11 bases match TRBD1. This CDR3 is built from 17 residues. Germline V gives CDR1 LNHNV, CDR2 YYDKDF (reference sequence). With 0 bases clipped from V and 0 bases from J, the junction kept 4 bases outside the gene matches. CDR3 protein: CATSRDAGQGASYEQYF. The CDR3 bases are TGTGCCACCAGCAGAGACGCCGGACAGGGGGCCTCCTACGAGCAGTACTTC.

The rearrangement links TRBV11-2 to TRBJ2-4; 8 positions match TRBD2. V was pared by 0 bases and J by 3 bases, with 7 bases of the junction left unmatched. The CDR3 totals 17 residues. In germline, CDR1 is SGHAT, CDR2 FQNNGV. CDR3 DNA: TGTGCCAGCAGCTTAGATGAAACTAGCGGAGACAAAAACATTCAGTACTTC. Its translation is CASSLDETSGDKNIQYF.

The J gene is TRBJ2-3, the V gene TRBV5-1; unclear D gene. The CDR3 sequence is 13 residues long. V was shortened by 8 bases and J by 3 bases, with 13 bases between the two germline ends. Germline V CDR1 and CDR2: SGHRS, YFSETQ. The CDR3 region is CASSKDLTDTQYF. The CDR3 DNA follows: TGCGCCAGTAGTAAAGACTTAACAGATACGCAGTATTTT. Full variable domain (missing parts from reference TRBV5-1 and TRBJ2-3): KAGVTQTPRYLIKTRGQQVTLSCSPISGHRSVSWYQQTPGQGLQFLFEYFSETQRNKGNFPGRFSGRQFSNSRSEMNVSTLELGDSALYLCASSKDLTDTQYFGPGTRLTVL.

The chain employs TRBV19 and TRBJ1-1, with 10 bases aligning to TRBD1. Trimming at V came to 5 bases and at J to 4 bases, leaving 7 bases not matched to a gene. This CDR3 is 15 amino acids long. The germline CDR1 and CDR2 sequences are LNHDA and SQIVND (reference sequence). CDR3 sequence reads: CASSSLGTGATEAFF. CDR3 bases: TGTGCCAGTAGTTCCCTAGGGACAGGGGCCACTGAAGCTTTCTTT.

The rearrangement uses TRBV6-1 and TRBJ2-5; D not certain. V lost 0 bases, J lost 4 bases, and 15 bases lay in between. CDR3 length: 16 residues. Germline values: CDR1 MNHNS, CDR2 SASEGT. The CDR3 loop is CASSEALIGSGETQYF. Written as DNA, the CDR3 is TGTGCCAGCAGTGAAGCTTTGATCGGGTCGGGAGAGACCCAGTACTTC.

This clone was seen a handful of times. V is TRBV24-1 and J is TRBJ2-3, with TRBD2 identical over 7 bases. The CDR3 covers 14 residues. The germline V gene encodes CDR1 KGHDR and CDR2 SFDVKD. The V segment lost 4 bases and the J segment 2 bases; nucleotides outside the gene matches: 2. The CDR3 coding sequence is TGTGCCACCAGTGACCGGGACTACACAGATACGCAGTATTTT. Amino acids: CATSDRDYTDTQYF.

This chain links TRBV6-5 with TRBJ1-3; D remains unclear. V lost 3 bases and J 0 bases, leaving 9 bases between the germline ends. The CDR3 is 15 amino acids. Germline V lookup: CDR1 MNHEY, CDR2 SVGAGI. The CDR3 DNA is TGTGCCAGCAGTTATAACAGAGCCTCTGGAAACACCATATATTTT. This translates into CASSYNRASGNTIYF.

A few counts support this clone. The V call is TRBV7-3, the J call TRBJ2-6, with D possibly TRBD2 on 5 matching bases. CDR1 and CDR2 from the germline V gene are SGHTA and FQGTGA. The CDR3 has 19 amino acids. Trimming took off 1 base at V and 0 bases at J, with 16 bases between the two ends. The CDR3 here is CASSLSGSPADSGANVLTF. DNA of the CDR3: TGTGCCAGCAGCTTAAGCGGTAGTCCAGCGGACTCTGGGGCCAACGTCCTGACTTTC.

V gene TRBV7-2 combines with J gene TRBJ2-2, with a weak D call TRBD2 (7 bases). The CDR3 contains 16 residues. In germline, CDR1 is SGHTA, CDR2 FQGNSA. Trimming removed 1 base from V and 0 bases from J, with 9 bases in between. This CDR3 reads CASSLEGGTNTGELFF. CDR3 bases: TGTGCCAGCAGCTTAGAGGGGGGGACGAACACCGGGGAGCTGTTTTTT. The full variable domain, in which reference TRBV7-2 and TRBJ2-2 provide the parts outside the CDR3, is GAGVSQSPSNKVTEKGKDVELRCDPISGHTALYWYRQSLGQGLEFLIYFQGNSAPDKSGLPSDRFSAERTGGSVSTLTIQRTQQEDSAVYLCASSLEGGTNTGELFFGEGSRLTVL.

This chain joins TRBV2 and TRBJ1-1; 7 bases map to TRBD1. This CDR3 spans 13 amino acids. J was trimmed by 6 bases and V by 4 bases; bases with no gene match: 5. The germline CDR1 and CDR2 sequences are SNHLY and FYNNEI. The CDR3 region is CASSAGTAPEAFF. The CDR3 nucleotides read TGTGCCAGCAGTGCTGGGACAGCTCCTGAAGCTTTCTTT.

V and J are TRBV29-1 and TRBJ2-1, with 8 positions matching TRBD2. V shed 7 bases and J 7 bases; nucleotides not matched to a gene: 12. Per the germline V gene, CDR1 is SQVTM and CDR2 is ANQGSEA. CDR3 length: 14 amino acids. CDR3 sequence: CSAGRGLGLNEQFF. CDR3 in DNA: TGCAGCGCTGGGAGGGGACTAGGTTTGAATGAGCAGTTCTTC.

J is TRBJ1-6 and V is TRBV2; D is unresolved. The CDR3 runs to 14 residues. Trimming took 4 bases from V and 4 from J, leaving 8 bases between them. Per germline, CDR1 SNHLY and CDR2 FYNNEI. The CDR3 DNA follows: TGTGCCAGCAGTGTTGCCCGGTATAATTCACCCCTCCACTTT. Its translation is CASSVARYNSPLHF. Together with reference TRBV2 and TRBJ1-6, the CDR3 gives the full variable domain: EPEVTQTPSHQVTQMGQEVILRCVPISNHLYFYWYRQILGQKVEFLVSFYNNEISEKSEIFDDQFSVERPDGSNFTLKIRSTKLEDSAMYFCASSVARYNSPLHFGNGTRLTVT.

This sequence joins TRBV11-3 and TRBJ2-1; D is perhaps TRBD1 (5 bases). Germline CDR1 and CDR2: SGHNT and YENEEA. This CDR3 spans 14 amino acids. The V gene lost 0 bases and the J gene lost 4 bases, with 7 bases spanning the gap. CDR3: CASSLDDSYNEQFF. CDR3 sequence (DNA): TGTGCCAGCAGCTTAGATGACAGTTACAATGAGCAGTTCTTC.

This clone was seen more than once but under ten times. The rearrangement joins TRBV28 to TRBJ1-6; no definite D call. Per germline, CDR1 MDHEN and CDR2 SYDVKM. V lost 6 bases, J lost 10 bases, and 10 bases lay in between. This CDR3 contains 12 residues. CDR3 nucleotides: TGTGCCAGCAGGTCTGGAGGGTCACCCCTCCACTTT. Its protein product is CASRSGGSPLHF.

This rearrangement joins TRBV18 to TRBJ2-2; 9 bases map to TRBD1. With V trimmed by 10 bases and J by 7 bases, 7 bases remained unmatched. Germline V CDR1 and CDR2: KGHSH, LQKENI. This CDR3 has 13 residues. CDR3 nucleotide sequence: TGTGCCAACGCACAGGGGGCGAGCGGGGAGCTGTTTTTT. Translation gives CANAQGASGELFF.

The genes are TRBV5-4 and TRBJ1-2; perhaps TRBD1 as D (6 bases). The CDR3 runs 13 residues. The V end was cut by 5 bases, the J end by 13 bases, with 21 bases between. The germline gives CDR1 SGHNT, CDR2 YYREEE (reference sequence). CDR3 sequence (DNA): TGTGCCAGCAGGCCTACAGGCCCAGGGGCGTGCACCTTC. Amino acid sequence: CASRPTGPGACTF.

This chain joins TRBV10-3 and TRBJ1-4, with 10 nucleotides matching TRBD1. The trim removed 6 bases at V and 4 bases at J, leaving 11 bases unmatched. Germline V gene data show CDR1 as ENHRY and CDR2 as SYGVKD. The CDR3 has 17 amino acids. Written as DNA, the CDR3 is TGTGCCATCAGCTCCGGAGGGGGACAGGGGTTTAATGAAAAACTGTTTTTT. This codes for CAISSGGGQGFNEKLFF.

The V and J genes are TRBV5-1 and TRBJ2-1; TRBD1 matches 9 bases. This CDR3 region has 16 residues. Germline V gives CDR1 SGHRS, CDR2 YFSETQ. The J segment lost 5 bases and the V segment lost 4 bases, leaving 10 bases of the junction unmatched. Here the CDR3 DNA reads TGCGCCAGCAGCCAGACCGGGACAGGGTTACACAATGAGCAGTTCTTC. Protein sequence: CASSQTGTGLHNEQFF. The variable domain in full, completed from reference TRBV5-1 and TRBJ2-1, reads KAGVTQTPRYLIKTRGQQVTLSCSPISGHRSVSWYQQTPGQGLQFLFEYFSETQRNKGNFPGRFSGRQFSNSRSEMNVSTLELGDSALYLCASSQTGTGLHNEQFFGPGTRLTVL.